Below, 31 T cell receptor beta chains from the same sample are listed, as sequenced in a study of T-cell memory formation after mild COVID-19. MiXCR, applied by TCRdb to the 5' RACE reads, yields one record per CDR3 protein. This table has about 260,000 distinct CDR3 sequences, 8% to 9% appearing once. Sequencing was performed on PBMCs or a T cell subset sorted from them (not recorded which). These receptors all come from a man in his late teens or twenties who had mild COVID-19 (a few samples of this study predate the infection). Cell type and time point are not known.

The J gene is TRBJ2-3, the V gene TRBV5-1; TRBD2 matches 7 bases. This CDR3 comprises 14 residues. V gave up 5 bases and J gave up 4 bases; unmatched junction bases: 7. Germline CDR1 reads SGHRS; CDR2 reads YFSETQ. The CDR3 sequence is CASSFSGAADTQYF. The DNA for the CDR3 is TGCGCCAGCAGTTTCAGCGGGGCCGCAGATACGCAGTATTTT.

This clonotype was picked up a small number of times. The rearrangement uses TRBV20-1 and TRBJ2-7; possible D gene TRBD1, 7 bases. Deletions cut 2 bases from V and 0 bases from J, with 14 bases between. This CDR3 spans 15 amino acids. In germline, CDR1 is DFQATT, CDR2 SNEGSKA (reference sequence). In nucleotides, the CDR3 is TGCAGTGCTAGAAGCTGGGGGGACAGCTCCTACGAGCAGTACTTC. Translated: CSARSWGDSSYEQYF.

This chain uses TRBV30 with TRBJ1-1; the D gene is possibly TRBD1 (5 bases). Trimming removed 2 bases from V and 1 base from J, with 11 bases in between. The CDR3 has 14 residues. Germline CDR1 reads GTSNPN; CDR2 reads SVGIG (reference sequence). The CDR3 sequence: CAWSTGLPNTEAFF. The CDR3 DNA reads TGTGCCTGGAGTACGGGACTCCCGAACACTGAAGCTTTCTTT.

The chain combines TRBV7-9 with TRBJ2-5, with 10 bases matching TRBD1. This CDR3 contains 16 residues. Losses at the gene ends were 4 bases for V and 4 bases for J; bases not matched to a gene: 9. Germline values: CDR1 SEHNR, CDR2 FQNEAQ (reference sequence). The CDR3 is CASSSFGTGARETQYF. The CDR3 DNA reads TGTGCCAGCAGCTCGTTCGGGACAGGGGCGAGAGAGACCCAGTACTTC.

This clonotype was observed a few times. This chain joins TRBV20-1 and TRBJ1-5; D call uncertain. The CDR3 is 14 amino acids. V was cut by 5 bases and J by 0 bases, with 11 bases left in between. Germline V lookup: CDR1 DFQATT, CDR2 SNEGSKA (reference sequence). CDR3 in DNA: TGCAGTGCTTCGGACGGACTTAGCAATCAGCCCCAGCATTTT. The encoded protein is CSASDGLSNQPQHF.

The chain carries TRBV7-3 and TRBJ1-5; TRBD1 matches 9 bases. The V and J ends lost 3 bases and 6 bases, in that order; junction bases with no gene match: 0. In germline, CDR1 is SGHTA, CDR2 FQGTGA. The CDR3 runs to 13 residues. The CDR3 coding sequence is TGTGCCAGCAGCTTGGACAGGGGTCAGCCCCAGCATTTT. It translates to CASSLDRGQPQHF.

This clonotype was detected ten times or more. This chain connects TRBV12-3 or TRBV12-4 to TRBJ1-5; D uncertain. This CDR3 has 13 residues. V was cut by 3 bases and J by 4 bases, with 7 bases left in between. The CDR3 nucleotides are TGTGCCAGCAGTTTGACAACGAATCAGCCCCAGCATTTT. Translating gives CASSLTTNQPQHF.

The chain employs TRBV24-1 and TRBJ1-2, with D unresolved. The CDR3 length is 13 residues. The germline gives CDR1 KGHDR, CDR2 SFDVKD. The V end lost 4 bases, the J end lost 8 bases, and 13 bases lay between the germline ends. The CDR3: CATSDGGTWGYTF. For the CDR3, the DNA is TGTGCCACCAGTGACGGCGGAACCTGGGGCTACACCTTC.

The chain is built from TRBV12-3 or TRBV12-4 and TRBJ2-7; no clear D gene. Trimming pared 7 bases from V and 9 bases from J, leaving 13 bases between. The CDR3 has 11 residues. DNA of the CDR3: TGTGCCAGCAACCCTCCCACCGGGCAGTACTTC. It is translated as CASNPPTGQYF.

This clonotype turned up a few times. The chain couples TRBV12-3 or TRBV12-4 to TRBJ2-5; tentative D call: TRBD2 (6 bases). With 1 base removed from V and 2 bases from J, the gap between germline ends came to 14 bases. CDR3 size: 16 residues. CDR3 loop: CASSLGGESAQETQYF. The DNA for the CDR3 is TGTGCCAGCAGTTTAGGGGGGGAGTCAGCACAAGAGACCCAGTACTTC.

This rearrangement joins TRBV4-3 to TRBJ1-6; D gene unclear. The ends were cut back, 1 base at V and 0 bases at J, with 10 bases in the middle. CDR3 length: 17 amino acids. Per germline, CDR1 LGHNA and CDR2 YSLEER. The CDR3 DNA is TGCGCCAGCAGCCAAGCGCCCCTCAGCTCCTATAATTCACCCCTCCACTTT. It is translated as CASSQAPLSSYNSPLHF.

This clonotype appeared many times. The V and J genes are TRBV5-1 and TRBJ1-1; a possible D gene is TRBD1 (6 bases). CDR1 and CDR2 from the germline V gene are SGHRS and YFSETQ. The CDR3 runs 15 residues. V lost 3 bases and J 5 bases, leaving 17 bases between the germline ends. In nucleotides, the CDR3 is TGCGCCAGCAGCTCGGGCCCAGGGGTGGGGACTGAAGCTTTCTTT. This sequence encodes CASSSGPGVGTEAFF.

This clonotype appeared a few times. This chain joins TRBV12-3 or TRBV12-4 and TRBJ1-1, with D unresolved. Trimming cost V 6 bases and J 5 bases, with 16 bases left between them. This CDR3 region has 14 residues. The CDR3 spells CASRPGWSGTEAFF. Here the CDR3 DNA reads TGTGCCAGCAGACCCGGGTGGAGCGGAACTGAAGCTTTCTTT.

This clonotype was observed a few times. V usage is TRBV11-2 and J usage is TRBJ2-1; tentative D call: TRBD1 (6 bases). The ends were cut back, 2 bases at V and 2 bases at J, with 16 bases in the middle. CDR3 size: 17 residues. Germline V gene data show CDR1 as SGHAT and CDR2 as FQNNGV. The CDR3 DNA reads TGTGCCAGCAGCTTAATCAGGGGCTATAGTACCTACAATGAGCAGTTCTTC. Amino acid sequence: CASSLIRGYSTYNEQFF.

This clonotype was seen a few times. The J gene is TRBJ2-1, the V gene TRBV12-3 or TRBV12-4; D unresolved. CDR3 length equals 14 residues. V lost 4 bases and J 1 base, leaving 8 bases between the germline ends. CDR3 residues: CASSYTASYNEQFF. As DNA, the CDR3 is TGTGCCAGCAGTTACACTGCATCCTACAATGAGCAGTTCTTC.

This clonotype was seen only a few times. CDR3 sequence reads: CASSQVGPNQPQHF. In nucleotides, the CDR3 is TGCGCCAGCAGCCAAGTAGGACCGAATCAGCCCCAGCATTTT. This chain links TRBV4-1 with TRBJ1-5; D call uncertain. This CDR3 is built from 14 residues. CDR1 and CDR2 from the germline V gene are MGHRA and YSYEKL. Between the trimmed V and J ends, which lost 1 base and 4 bases, there was a span of 8 bases.

This chain uses TRBV12-3 or TRBV12-4 with TRBJ1-5, with TRBD1 as a possible D gene (5 bases). Trimming took off 3 bases at V and 4 bases at J, with 10 bases between the two ends. The CDR3 length is 14 residues. This CDR3 reads CASSFVGGNQPQHF. In DNA, the CDR3 is TGTGCCAGCAGTTTTGTCGGGGGAAATCAGCCCCAGCATTTT.

The rearrangement joins TRBV5-1 to TRBJ1-1, with D perhaps matching TRBD1 (5 bases). Germline values: CDR1 SGHRS, CDR2 YFSETQ. The CDR3 has 15 residues. Deletions cut 5 bases from V and 6 bases from J, with 20 bases between. Written as DNA, the CDR3 is TGCGCCAGCAGGGCCTGGACAATAAGAGAGGCTGAAGCTTTCTTT. Protein sequence: CASRAWTIREAEAFF.

The genes are TRBV5-1 and TRBJ1-6; D is unclear. The CDR3 runs to 15 residues. The germline V gene encodes CDR1 SGHRS and CDR2 YFSETQ. V was trimmed by 4 bases and J by 0 bases, leaving 8 bases between them. The CDR3: CASSRESSYNSPLHF. The CDR3 region has the DNA TGCGCCAGCAGCCGGGAGAGCTCCTATAATTCACCCCTCCACTTT.

V and J are TRBV4-3 and TRBJ2-3; D is uncertain. The V gene lost 3 bases and the J gene lost 14 bases, with 18 bases spanning the gap. This CDR3 comprises 13 residues. From germline, CDR1 is LGHNA and CDR2 YSLEER. This chain's CDR3 is CASSHYHARAPYF. CDR3 sequence (DNA): TGCGCCAGCAGCCACTATCACGCAAGGGCCCCGTATTTT.

This clonotype has a handful of counts. The rearrangement joins TRBV15 to TRBJ1-6; maybe TRBD1 (6 bases). Deletions cut 4 bases from V and 5 bases from J, with 15 bases between. Germline-derived CDR1 and CDR2 are LNHNV and YYDKDF (reference sequence). CDR3 length: 16 amino acids. DNA of the CDR3: TGTGCCACCAGCAAGGCCAGGACAGAGGATAATTCACCCCTCCACTTT. Its protein is CATSKARTEDNSPLHF.

The CDR3 protein is CAISDFDRGPDEAFF. The CDR3 DNA sequence: TGTGCCATCAGTGATTTCGACAGGGGCCCGGATGAAGCTTTCTTT. The chain couples TRBV10-3 to TRBJ1-1; 8 bases are shared with TRBD1. Germline values: CDR1 ENHRY, CDR2 SYGVKD. J was trimmed by 7 bases and V by 3 bases; bases with no gene match: 10. This CDR3 is 15 amino acids long.

The V and J genes are TRBV23-1 and TRBJ2-7; D perhaps matches TRBD1 (5 bases). TRBV23-1 is reported as an ORF; its role is uncertain. The length of the CDR3 is 14 residues. Trimming took off 0 bases at V and 3 bases at J, with 9 bases between the two ends. CDR3 DNA: TGCGCCAGCAGTCAATCCAGGACACACTACGAGCAGTACTTC. It is translated as CASSQSRTHYEQYF.

The sample holds a few counts of this clonotype. The CDR3 DNA reads as TGCGCCAGCAGCCCGGATTCGGGTAGCAATACGCAGTATTTT. Its protein product is CASSPDSGSNTQYF. This sequence joins TRBV5-1 and TRBJ2-3; D gene unclear. This CDR3 is 14 amino acids long. Germline V gene data show CDR1 as SGHRS and CDR2 as YFSETQ. The V and J ends lost 4 bases and 7 bases respectively, with 16 bases between them.

A few counts support this clonotype. The CDR3 DNA reads as TGTGCCACCAGGGGACGGACGGTGAACTATGGCTACACCTTC. Its translation: CATRGRTVNYGYTF. V is TRBV24-1 and J is TRBJ1-2, with D possibly TRBD1 on 5 matching bases. Trimming took 7 bases from V and 2 from J, leaving 13 bases between them. Germline values: CDR1 KGHDR, CDR2 SFDVKD. This CDR3 spans 14 amino acids.

This clonotype showed up many times. The genes are TRBV7-2 and TRBJ2-7; D ambiguous. CDR3 length: 13 residues. CDR1 and CDR2 from the germline V gene are SGHTA and FQGNSA. V was cut by 2 bases and J by 11 bases, with 16 bases left in between. CDR3 in DNA: TGTGCCAGCAGCTTAAATCAAAGGGATGTGGAGTACTTC. It translates to CASSLNQRDVEYF.

The gene calls are TRBV3-1 and TRBJ2-1; D is unclear. CDR1 is LGHDT and CDR2 is YNNKEL in the germline V gene (reference sequence). V lost 0 bases, J lost 10 bases, and 7 bases lay in between. The CDR3 runs 12 residues. The CDR3 DNA is TGTGCCAGCAGCCAAGATAGGGCGGAGCAGTTCTTC. This translates into CASSQDRAEQFF.

This rearrangement joins TRBV20-1 to TRBJ1-2; 10 nucleotides line up with TRBD1. The V and J ends lost 6 bases and 6 bases, in that order; junction bases with no gene match: 16. Germline values: CDR1 DFQATT, CDR2 SNEGSKA (reference sequence). The CDR3 is 16 residues long. CDR3 sequence reads: CSANDRGRGGVDGYTF. The CDR3 DNA reads as TGCAGTGCGAATGACAGGGGGCGCGGAGGGGTTGATGGCTACACCTTC.

This clonotype was picked up many times. This chain connects TRBV27 to TRBJ2-5, with D hard to call. The CDR3 runs to 16 residues. Germline V gives CDR1 MNHEY, CDR2 SMNVEV (reference sequence). V lost 5 bases, J lost 4 bases, and 20 bases lay in between. CDR3 residues: CASSPITFSLRETQYF. The CDR3 coding sequence is TGTGCCAGCAGTCCGATCACTTTCTCGTTGAGAGAGACCCAGTACTTC.

The gene calls are TRBV7-9 and TRBJ1-2, with a tentative D call TRBD1 (5 bases). The CDR3 covers 15 residues. The germline V and J ends were trimmed by 6 bases and 0 bases, with 14 bases remaining between them. CDR1 is SEHNR, CDR2 FQNEAQ, per germline (reference sequence). The CDR3: CASSGAQPPNYGYTF. CDR3 coding DNA: TGTGCCAGCAGTGGGGCTCAACCCCCTAACTATGGCTACACCTTC.

In its sample, this clonotype was seen a few times. The V gene is TRBV6-4, the J gene TRBJ2-2, with 10 bases fitting TRBD2. CDR1 and CDR2 from the germline V gene are MRHNA and SNTAGT. J was trimmed by 4 bases and V by 4 bases; bases with no gene match: 3. The CDR3 consists of 15 residues. As DNA, the CDR3 is TGTGCCAGCAGTGTCGCTAGCGGGGGCACCGGGGAGCTGTTTTTT. Translated, it gives CASSVASGGTGELFF.